The 21 T cell receptor beta chains listed next were all sequenced from one sample in a study of blood T cells in healthy people across ages. Primers used in a second PCR of about 6 to 12 cycles were a sample-barcoded 5' primer and a J-beta primer mix. MiXCR, run by TCRdb on the 5' RACE reads, gives a single entry per CDR3 protein. This table has approximately 680,000 distinct CDR3 sequences, 32% appearing once. The sequencing sample was made of blood. All receptors come from a woman over 75 in good health.

This chain links TRBV5-6 with TRBJ2-3; D is uncertain. Germline CDR1 reads SGHDT; CDR2 reads YYEEEE. The V and J ends lost 2 bases and 9 bases respectively, with 7 bases between them. The CDR3 runs to 11 residues. In DNA, the CDR3 is TGTGCCAGCAGCTTTGAAAACACGCAGTATTTT. Translating gives CASSFENTQYF.

This clonotype was seen a handful of times. The J gene is TRBJ2-5, the V gene TRBV7-3; D not resolved. The J call may be wrong; the DNA end is better matched by TRBJ2-1. CDR3 size: 15 residues. From germline, CDR1 is SGHTA and CDR2 FQGTGA. The CDR3 DNA is TGTGCCAGCAGCTTAGGGGTACAACCCCAAGAGACCCAGTTCTTC. It is translated as CASSLGVQPQETQFF.

This clonotype was seen repeatedly, ten times or more. The V call is TRBV5-6, the J call TRBJ2-5; D could derive from TRBD1 or TRBD2 (6 bases each). V dropped 5 bases and J dropped 4 bases, with 21 bases sitting between them. CDR3 length: 16 amino acids. CDR1 is SGHDT, CDR2 YYEEEE, per germline. In nucleotides, the CDR3 is TGTGCCAGCAGTGATGCTGCTTCGGGGGCCCCAGAGACCCAGTACTTC. This gives the protein CASSDAASGAPETQYF.

About this clonotype: Possible read error: a much larger clone is one base away. The genes are TRBV29-1 and TRBJ2-7; 7 bases match TRBD1. The V gene end was trimmed by 4 bases and the J gene end by 3 bases; junction bases not matched to a gene: 9. Germline V gene sequence: CDR1 SQVTM, CDR2 ANQGSEA. This CDR3 has 14 residues. The CDR3 reads CSVAPTGSCYEQYF. The CDR3 nucleotides are TGCAGCGTTGCCCCGACAGGGAGTTGCTACGAGCAGTACTTC.

This clonotype was detected many times. The CDR3 nucleotides read TGTGCCAGCAGCCCGGGGGGGTTGAACACTGAAGCTTTCTTT. Its translation: CASSPGGLNTEAFF. The V gene is TRBV7-3, the J gene TRBJ1-1, with a possible D match to TRBD1 (5 bases). Germline values: CDR1 SGHTA, CDR2 FQGTGA. Trimming removed 5 bases from V and 0 bases from J, with 10 bases in between. This CDR3 spans 14 amino acids.

Many counts were recorded for this clonotype. This chain uses TRBV7-9 with TRBJ1-2, with TRBD1 matching 9 bases. CDR3 length equals 15 residues. Germline values: CDR1 SEHNR, CDR2 FQNEAQ (reference sequence). V trimming: 5 bases; J trimming: 4 bases; junction bases outside the gene matches: 8. The DNA for the CDR3 is TGTGCCAGCAGCACATCCGGGACAGGGACCTATGGCTACACCTTC. It is translated as CASSTSGTGTYGYTF.

In regard to this clonotype: This could be a read error, since a much larger clone is one nucleotide away. The chain recombines TRBV19 with TRBJ1-5; D call uncertain. The CDR3 consists of 13 residues. Germline V lookup: CDR1 LNHDA, CDR2 SQIVND (reference sequence). CDR3 protein: CASGIIHNQPQHF. CDR3 nucleotides: TGTGCCAGTGGTATCATCCATAATCAGCCCCAGCATTTT.

The rearrangement links TRBV28 to TRBJ1-1; D is possibly TRBD1 (5 bases). CDR1 MDHEN and CDR2 SYDVKM come from the germline V gene. This CDR3 is 17 amino acids long. Trimming took off 4 bases at V and 4 bases at J, with 22 bases between the two ends. The CDR3 loop reads CASSSRIRRSQGTEAFF. The DNA of the CDR3 is TGTGCCAGCAGTTCCAGAATCCGACGGTCCCAGGGCACTGAAGCTTTCTTT.

V usage is TRBV28 and J usage is TRBJ1-4; 11 bases are a match to TRBD1. This CDR3 is built from 15 residues. Germline V gene sequence: CDR1 MDHEN, CDR2 SYDVKM. The J segment lost 7 bases and the V segment lost 3 bases, leaving 4 bases of the junction unmatched. CDR3 loop: CASSFPGTGGEKLFF. As DNA, the CDR3 is TGTGCCAGCAGTTTTCCCGGGACAGGGGGTGAAAAACTGTTTTTT.

This clonotype appeared a few times. Being one base from a much bigger clone, this may be a read error. The V and J genes are TRBV6-5 and TRBJ2-7, with 7 nucleotides matching TRBD1. CDR3 length: 14 amino acids. The V gene's germline CDR1 is MNHEY and CDR2 SVGAGI. CDR3 nucleotides: TGTGTCAGCCTCCCGACGGGACAGCGCTACGAGCAGTACTTC. This translates into CVSLPTGQRYEQYF.

The rearrangement uses TRBV7-2 and TRBJ1-1; 12 bases align to TRBD1. CDR3 length: 15 residues. Germline V gene data show CDR1 as SGHTA and CDR2 as FQGNSA. The V gene end was trimmed by 4 bases and the J gene end by 5 bases; junction bases not matched to a gene: 5. In DNA form, the CDR3 reads TGTGCCAGCAGCTCGGGACAGGGGGCGGGAACTGAAGCTTTCTTT. It is translated as CASSSGQGAGTEAFF.

This clonotype was seen more than once but under ten times. This CDR3 is CASSLRQGGAGELFF. For the CDR3, the DNA is TGCGCCAGCAGCTTGCGGCAGGGGGGAGCCGGGGAGCTGTTTTTT. The V gene is TRBV5-1, the J gene TRBJ2-2; D possibly corresponds to TRBD1 (7 bases). The CDR3 has 15 amino acids. The V gene lost 1 base and the J gene lost 6 bases, with 13 bases spanning the gap. The germline V gene encodes CDR1 SGHRS and CDR2 YFSETQ. Full variable domain (rest looked up from reference TRBV5-1 and TRBJ2-2): KAGVTQTPRYLIKTRGQQVTLSCSPISGHRSVSWYQQTPGQGLQFLFEYFSETQRNKGNFPGRFSGRQFSNSRSEMNVSTLELGDSALYLCASSLRQGGAGELFFGEGSRLTVL.

Details on this clonotype: This may come from a read error, since a much larger clone is one base off. The chain carries TRBV7-9 and TRBJ1-4; D unresolved. The CDR3 loop spans 17 amino acids. Germline V gene lookup returns CDR1 SEHNR and CDR2 FQNEAQ (reference sequence). V was trimmed by 5 bases and J by 7 bases, leaving 23 bases between them. CDR3 in DNA: TGTGCCAGCAGCCCCCTCGCGGTACCCGCTGTCGGTGAAAAACTGTTTTTT. It is translated as CASSPLAVPAVGEKLFF.

This clonotype was counted only a few times. The CDR3 loop reads CASSPSPWAEKLFF. Written as DNA, the CDR3 is TGTGCCAGCAGCCCTTCCCCCTGGGCGGAAAAACTGTTTTTT. The chain couples TRBV12-3 or TRBV12-4 to TRBJ1-4; no firm D call. The CDR3 totals 14 residues. V was clipped by 6 bases and J by 8 bases, with 16 bases between them.

As for this clonotype: A read error may explain this, as a much larger clone is one base away. The gene calls are TRBV20-1 and TRBJ1-2; possibly TRBD1 for D (6 bases). V gave up 3 bases and J gave up 9 bases, with 23 bases separating them. The CDR3 is 15 residues long. The V gene's germline CDR1 is DFQATT and CDR2 SNEGSKA (reference sequence). In DNA, the CDR3 is TGCAGTGCTAGTTCCACAGGGAGGGTAGAGTCACGCTACACCTTC. Its protein product is CSASSTGRVESRYTF.

The V call is TRBV12-3 or TRBV12-4, the J call TRBJ1-2; TRBD1 agrees at 8 bases. The CDR3 has 16 residues. Germline trimming cut 4 bases from V and 6 bases from J; bases unmatched to any gene: 13. The CDR3 DNA follows: TGTGCCAGCAGTTCGGGACAGGATCAGGTTTCTCATGGCTACACCTTC. The encoded protein is CASSSGQDQVSHGYTF.

V is TRBV20-1 and J is TRBJ2-7; the D is unclear. V was clipped by 0 bases and J by 2 bases, with 8 bases between them. The germline V gene encodes CDR1 DFQATT and CDR2 SNEGSKA (reference sequence). This CDR3 is built from 13 residues. CDR3 region: CSARDRLTYEQYF. In DNA form, the CDR3 reads TGCAGTGCTAGAGATCGCCTTACCTACGAGCAGTACTTC.

This clonotype has only a few counts. Mismatch with germline at one junction end may stem from a read error. This chain links TRBV6-1 with TRBJ2-5; D call uncertain. The J call may be faulty, since TRBJ2-7 better matches the DNA end. The CDR3 is 11 amino acids. The germline gives CDR1 MNHNS, CDR2 SASEGT. DNA for the CDR3: TGTGCCGGCAGTGAAATTTACGAGCAGTACTTC. Its protein is CAGSEIYEQYF.

This clonotype was counted once. The CDR3 does not end in the conserved phenylalanine or tryptophan, so this is likely a read error. The chain is built from TRBV28 and TRBJ1-4; 9 bases are shared with TRBD1. This CDR3 is built from 16 residues. Germline CDR1 is MDHEN and CDR2 is SYDVKM. J gave up 7 bases and V 7 bases, and 13 bases lay outside the gene matches. CDR3 nucleotide sequence: TGTGCCAGCACCAAAGGTGGGGGACAGGGCGGTGAAAAACTGTTTTGT. Its protein product is CASTKGGGQGGEKLFC.

The V and J genes are TRBV7-2 and TRBJ1-1; D is unclear. V was trimmed by 0 bases and J by 11 bases, leaving 13 bases between them. This CDR3 comprises 13 residues. From germline, CDR1 is SGHTA and CDR2 FQGNSA. The CDR3 sequence is CASSLAYSSPAFF. The CDR3 region has the DNA TGTGCCAGCAGCTTAGCTTACTCGAGTCCCGCTTTCTTT. The whole variable domain, filled in from reference TRBV7-2 and TRBJ1-1, reads GAGVSQSPSNKVTEKGKDVELRCDPISGHTALYWYRQSLGQGLEFLIYFQGNSAPDKSGLPSDRFSAERTGGSVSTLTIQRTQQEDSAVYLCASSLAYSSPAFFGQGTRLTVV.

This clonotype came up a few times. The chain recombines TRBV2 with TRBJ1-5; D unresolved. Trimming took off 6 bases at V and 3 bases at J, with 18 bases between the two ends. The CDR3 consists of 16 residues. Germline V CDR1 and CDR2: SNHLY, FYNNEI. The CDR3 region has the DNA TGTGCCAGCAGAGGGAGGACCCTAGGGTACAATCAGCCCCAGCATTTT. The encoded protein is CASRGRTLGYNQPQHF.